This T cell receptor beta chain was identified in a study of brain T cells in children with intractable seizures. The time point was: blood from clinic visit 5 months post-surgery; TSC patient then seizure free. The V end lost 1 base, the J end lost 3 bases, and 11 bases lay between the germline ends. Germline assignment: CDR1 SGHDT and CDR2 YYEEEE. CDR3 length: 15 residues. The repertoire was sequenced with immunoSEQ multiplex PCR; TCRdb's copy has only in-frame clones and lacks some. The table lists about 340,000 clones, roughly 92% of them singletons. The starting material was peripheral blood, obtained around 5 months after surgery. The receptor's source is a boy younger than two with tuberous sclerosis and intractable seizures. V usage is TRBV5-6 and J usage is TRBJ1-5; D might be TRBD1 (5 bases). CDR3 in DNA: TGTGCCAGCAGCTTGTCACAGGCCTACAATCAGCCCCAGCATTTT. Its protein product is CASSLSQAYNQPQHF.